This entry lists 8 T cell receptor beta chains sequenced from one sample in a study of cytomegalovirus exposure and HLA in healthy donors. Primers for the PCR totalled 60 Vbeta and 13 Jbeta. Method: immunoSEQ multiplex PCR; TCRdb's copy keeps in-frame clones and lacks some. The sample gives 99,000 or so clones, around 76% of which show up once; over 8% is in the top ten. Sequencing input: PBMCs. All receptors derive from a man aged 40-49 years in good health and CMV-seropositive.

V gene TRBV7-8 combines with J gene TRBJ2-7; TRBD2 matches 7 bases. The V and J ends lost 0 bases and 6 bases, in that order; junction bases with no gene match: 11. Germline V lookup: CDR1 SGHVS, CDR2 FQNEAQ. CDR3 size: 16 residues. The CDR3 reads CASSLARTRNLGEQYF. The CDR3 DNA follows: TGTGCCAGCAGCTTAGCTAGGACTAGAAACCTCGGCGAGCAGTACTTC.

The rearrangement links TRBV27 to TRBJ2-1; D remains unclear. Germline V gene lookup returns CDR1 MNHEY and CDR2 SMNVEV (reference sequence). The CDR3 extends over 16 amino acids. Trimming shortened V by 3 bases and J by 0 bases, and 12 bases separated the two germline ends. The CDR3 spells CASSFFHRSSYNEQFF. For the CDR3, the DNA is TGTGCCAGCAGTTTTTTTCACAGAAGCTCCTACAATGAGCAGTTCTTC.

The rearrangement links TRBV7-6 to TRBJ2-2; D may be TRBD1 (5 bases). V gave up 5 bases and J gave up 7 bases, with 11 bases separating them. This CDR3 is built from 13 residues. Germline CDR1 and CDR2: SGHVS and FNYEAQ. This chain's CDR3 is CASSLQGFGELFF. CDR3 in DNA: TGTGCCAGCAGCCTCCAGGGTTTCGGGGAGCTGTTTTTT.

This clone was detected only a few times. In the same sample, other DNA sequences code for this CDR3. V gene TRBV28 combines with J gene TRBJ2-3; no reliable D call. This CDR3 is built from 14 residues. CDR1 MDHEN and CDR2 SYDVKM come from the germline V gene. V was shortened by 3 bases and J by 1 base, with 8 bases between the two germline ends. DNA for the CDR3: TGTGCCAGCAGTTTTCTCTCAGGCACAGATACGCAGTATTTT. It encodes CASSFLSGTDTQYF.

In DNA form, the CDR3 reads TGCAGCGCGGCCTTCGGGACAGGGGTTACCGGGGAGCTGTTTTTT. Its protein is CSAAFGTGVTGELFF. This rearrangement joins TRBV29-1 to TRBJ2-2, with 10 positions matching TRBD1. The CDR3 extends over 15 amino acids. Germline V CDR1 and CDR2: SQVTM, ANQGSEA. J gave up 5 bases and V 7 bases, and 10 bases lay outside the gene matches.

The chain employs TRBV7-2 and TRBJ2-1; weak D call: TRBD2 (5 bases). The CDR3 is 15 amino acids. The V end lost 1 base, the J end lost 7 bases, and 14 bases lay between the germline ends. Germline assignment: CDR1 SGHTA and CDR2 FQGNSA. CDR3 sequence reads: CASSLGRPIVNEQFF. The DNA of the CDR3 is TGTGCCAGCAGCTTAGGGAGGCCGATAGTAAATGAGCAGTTCTTC.

The rearrangement links TRBV5-4 to TRBJ1-2; D might be TRBD1 (6 bases). Germline CDR1 and CDR2: SGHNT and YYREEE (reference sequence). V was shortened by 0 bases and J by 6 bases, with 12 bases between the two germline ends. The CDR3 contains 14 residues. The CDR3 bases are TGTGCCAGCAGCTTGGTGGGGGGGGCGGATGGCTACACCTTC. This gives the protein CASSLVGGADGYTF.

This clone appeared a single time. The gene calls are TRBV5-5 and TRBJ1-4, with a weak D call TRBD1 (5 bases). The germline CDR1 and CDR2 sequences are SGHKS and YYEKEE (reference sequence). V lost 2 bases and J lost 8, with 13 bases in between. CDR3 size: 14 residues. CDR3: CASSFREAGEKLFF. The CDR3 coding sequence is TGTGCCAGCAGCTTCAGGGAGGCAGGGGAAAAACTGTTTTTT.